This T cell receptor beta chain was obtained from a study of shared clonotypes between healthy human individuals. At deep level, the assay was performed. The authors' processing: Quality scores were absent from the junction-only immunoSEQ sequences, so filtering differed. Using immunoSEQ multiplex PCR, the repertoire was profiled, and TCRdb retains in-frame clones only, with some absent. V and J calls and clone size are copied from that table; D and trimming were computed from the DNA. The sample lists over 1.5 million clones, approximately 98% seen once, with roughly 0.4% in the top ten. About this clone: Its antigen remains unknown.

Study conclusions and caveats: Naive subsets generally had larger estimated richness than memory subsets. Large sequencing depth failed to make sorted-subset sequencing complete, rarefaction showed.

This CDR3 spans 15 amino acids. Germline-derived CDR1 and CDR2 are MNHEY and SMNVEV (reference sequence). With V trimmed by 6 bases and J by 2 bases, 6 bases remained unmatched. The receptor's source is a man aged 25 to 40 in good health. Sample: naive CD4+ T cells sorted from blood. Sample subset: CD45RA+ positively selected. The chain couples TRBV27 to TRBJ2-7; 11 bases match TRBD1. Written as DNA, the CDR3 is TGTGCCAGCAGGTCCCGGGACAGGGGGACCTACGAGCAGTACTTC. Translating gives CASRSRDRGTYEQYF.